The 5 T cell receptor beta chains in this list originate from one sample, sequenced in a study of shared clonotypes between healthy human individuals. Sequenced by immunoSEQ multiplex PCR; TCRdb stores in-frame clones only, minus some. The sample lists hundreds of thousands of clones, approximately 96% occurring once. Terminally differentiated effector memory CD45RA+ cells were excluded by CCR7 positive selection of CD45RO-negative cells. What was sequenced was naive CD8+ T cells sorted from blood. The source is a woman aged 25 to 39 in good health.

The V call is TRBV10-2, the J call TRBJ2-3; D is tentatively TRBD1 or TRBD2 (5 bases each). The CDR3 sequence is 17 residues long. The germline V and J ends were trimmed by 2 bases and 1 base, with 16 bases remaining between them. Germline V lookup: CDR1 WSHSY, CDR2 SAAADI. In DNA form, the CDR3 reads TGCGCCAGCAGTGAGCTAAGGTCGGGGCCTGGCACAGATACGCAGTATTTT. Translating gives CASSELRSGPGTDTQYF.

This chain joins TRBV2 and TRBJ2-4; D uncertain. This CDR3 has 16 residues. Germline CDR1 is SNHLY and CDR2 is FYNNEI. With 3 bases removed from V and 3 bases from J, the gap between germline ends came to 15 bases. CDR3 protein: CASSEIQWGGKNIQYF. CDR3 sequence (DNA): TGTGCCAGCAGTGAGATCCAGTGGGGTGGCAAAAACATTCAGTACTTC.

The J gene is TRBJ2-1, the V gene TRBV7-9, with D perhaps matching TRBD1 or TRBD2 (5 bases each). This CDR3 has 15 residues. CDR1 SEHNR and CDR2 FQNEAQ come from the germline V gene (reference sequence). The ends were cut back, 5 bases at V and 10 bases at J, with 21 bases in the middle. CDR3 in DNA: TGTGCCAGCAGCCCAACCGGGACCAACATAAAGGAGCAGTTCTTC. Protein: CASSPTGTNIKEQFF.

V gene TRBV6-5 combines with J gene TRBJ2-6, with no clear D. With 7 bases removed from V and 1 base from J, the gap between germline ends came to 5 bases. CDR1 is MNHEY and CDR2 is SVGAGI in the germline V gene. The CDR3 contains 13 residues. CDR3 protein: CASIGSGANVLTF. The DNA of the CDR3 is TGTGCCAGCATAGGGTCTGGGGCCAACGTCCTGACTTTC.

The CDR3: CASSPGTSDEQFF. The CDR3 nucleotides read TGTGCCAGCAGCCCTGGGACTAGCGACGAGCAGTTCTTC. This chain uses TRBV7-9 with TRBJ2-1, with 10 positions matching TRBD2. Germline V gene lookup returns CDR1 SEHNR and CDR2 FQNEAQ (reference sequence). The V and J ends lost 5 bases and 10 bases, in that order; junction bases with no gene match: 5. This CDR3 has 13 amino acids.